The rows below give T cell receptor beta chains drawn from one sample of a study of cytomegalovirus exposure and HLA in healthy donors. Here immunoSEQ multiplex PCR was the method, and the copy in TCRdb shows in-frame clones only, minus some. The data hold some 130,000 clones, with roughly 80% observed a single time. Material for sequencing was PBMCs. These receptors were obtained from a man in his thirties or forties in good health and CMV-seronegative. Each CDR3 is given with its conserved first and last residue. Fields, in order: CDR3 protein, CDR3 DNA, V gene, D gene, J gene, clone size. The D gene is left open where the match is weak. Size tells how often a clone was seen (once, few, many) or the class of an expanded clone, and some rows leave it out.

CASSFPPLETQYF	TGTGCCAGCAGTTTCCCCCCCCTAGAGACCCAGTACTTC	TRBV27	.	TRBJ2-5	.
CASSPRGEGVTEAFF	TGTGCCAGCAGCCCCAGAGGCGAGGGAGTGACTGAAGCTTTCTTT	TRBV9	.	TRBJ1-1	few
CASSQAQTSGSYEQYF	TGTGCCAGCAGCCAAGCCCAAACTAGCGGGAGCTACGAGCAGTACTTC	TRBV14	TRBD2	TRBJ2-7	once
CASSGRTGAYEQYF	TGTGCCAGCAGCGGACGGACAGGGGCGTACGAGCAGTACTTC	TRBV5-8	TRBD1	TRBJ2-7	.
CASSYGGNQPQHF	TGTGCCAGCAGTTACGGCGGAAATCAGCCCCAGCATTTT	TRBV6-6	.	TRBJ1-5	.
CASSPPGLLDRGNQPQHF	TGTGCCAGCTCACCACCGGGGCTCTTGGACAGAGGAAATCAGCCCCAGCATTTT	TRBV18	.	TRBJ1-5	once
CASNLGGYGYTF	TGTGCCAGCAATCTAGGTGGCTATGGCTACACCTTC	TRBV25-1	.	TRBJ1-2	few
CASSERTGGGQPQHF	TGTGCCAGCAGCGAAAGGACAGGGGGCGGTCAGCCCCAGCATTTT	TRBV2	TRBD1	TRBJ1-5	few
CASSLSTGRAFF	TGTGCCAGCAGTTTGTCAACAGGTCGAGCTTTCTTT	TRBV28	.	TRBJ1-1	.
CASSSGGNEQFF	TGTGCCAGCAGCTCTGGGGGGAATGAGCAGTTCTTC	TRBV7-9	.	TRBJ2-1	.